The clone carrying this T cell receptor (beta chain) was seen only once. This sample was taken from a study of T cell changes during pregnancy in multiple sclerosis. The ends lost 3 bases at V and 0 bases at J; junction bases unmatched: 5. The germline V gene encodes CDR1 SGHRS and CDR2 YFSETQ. The CDR3 covers 15 residues. Some clones are missing from TCRdb's copy, which holds only in-frame ones; the method was immunoSEQ multiplex PCR. The table includes some 60,000 clones, 80% to 90% detected once. What was sequenced was peripheral blood from another person, used as feeder cells. The sequence came from a human donor whose cells served as feeder cells for cultures in a pregnancy study. This chain links TRBV5-1 with TRBJ2-7; 8 bases fit TRBD2. For the CDR3, the DNA is TGCGCCAGCAGCTCGGAGCGGGAGCCCTCCTACGAGCAGTACTTC. This sequence encodes CASSSEREPSYEQYF.